This is a list of T cell receptor beta chains from one sample in a study of T cell responses to AZD1222 COVID-19 vaccine. Produced via immunoSEQ multiplex PCR; TCRdb's table is partial and in-frame only. The sample records over 150,000 clones, about nine tenths being singletons. Sequencing was performed on peripheral blood, taken on day 0 of AZD1222 vaccination. These receptors came from an adult in good health. Each CDR3 is given with its conserved first and last residue. D genes are given only for firm matches. Size is omitted from some rows. Given values are once, few, many or a class for expanded clones.

NA NA TRBJ1-1 TRBV28 CASTGVGNTEAFF TGTGCCAGCACGGGGGTGGGGAACACTGAAGCTTTCTTT
NA NA TRBJ1-5 TRBV6-1 CASSEAWGAGQPQHF TGTGCCAGCAGTGAAGCATGGGGGGCTGGTCAGCCCCAGCATTTT
NA NA TRBJ2-1 TRBV6-5 CATVGRLYNEQFF TGTGCCACCGTGGGCCGGCTCTACAATGAGCAGTTCTTC
NA NA TRBJ1-2 TRBV24-1 CATSDFNTADGYTF TGTGCCACCAGTGATTTTAACACCGCGGATGGCTACACCTTC
NA TRBD1 TRBJ2-7 TRBV4-1 CASRGVRGPAYEQYF TGCGCCAGCAGGGGTGTAAGGGGGCCGGCTTACGAGCAGTACTTC
few NA TRBJ2-1 TRBV6-2/TRBV6-3 CASSTGLHNEQFF TGTGCCAGCAGCACGGGCCTCCACAATGAGCAGTTCTTC
NA NA TRBJ1-1 TRBV5-6 CASSRGRVTEAFF TGTGCCAGCAGCCGAGGAAGGGTCACTGAAGCTTTCTTT
NA NA TRBJ1-3 TRBV7-9 CASSLGVLVSPVSGNTIYF TGTGCCAGCAGCTTAGGAGTCCTAGTAAGCCCTGTCTCTGGAAACACCATATATTTT
NA TRBD1 TRBJ2-4 TRBV30 CAWNRGRGARNIQYF TGTGCATGGAACAGGGGGCGAGGGGCAAGGAACATTCAGTACTTC
NA NA TRBJ1-4 TRBV18 CASSPAVRVDGDNEKLFF TGTGCCAGCTCACCGGCAGTTCGGGTAGACGGGGATAATGAAAAACTGTTTTTT
NA TRBD1 TRBJ2-5 TRBV10-1 CASSSGQGIETQYF TGCGCCAGCAGTTCGGGACAGGGAATAGAGACCCAGTACTTC
NA TRBD1 TRBJ2-5 TRBV19 CASSRDRDQEETQYF TGTGCCAGTAGTAGGGACAGGGACCAAGAAGAGACCCAGTACTTC
NA TRBD1 TRBJ1-5 TRBV18 CASSSRQGSQPQHF TGTGCCAGCTCGTCCCGACAGGGAAGTCAGCCCCAGCATTTT
NA NA TRBJ1-6 TRBV7-6 CASSSGPEGKGTPPLHF TGTGCCAGCAGCTCAGGGCCCGAGGGAAAGGGGACGCCACCCCTCCACTTT
NA TRBD2 TRBJ2-5 TRBV6-5 CASSYSGGQETQYF TGTGCCAGCAGTTACTCGGGAGGGCAAGAGACCCAGTACTTC
NA NA TRBJ2-7 TRBV2 CASSESPKTHYEQYF TGTGCCAGCAGTGAGAGCCCCAAAACTCACTACGAGCAGTACTTC
NA NA TRBJ2-5 TRBV5-4 CASSSYQETQYF TGTGCCAGCAGCTCCTACCAAGAGACCCAGTACTTC
once NA TRBJ1-2 TRBV9 CASSDPGGPSIEAYTF TGTGCCAGCAGCGATCCGGGAGGACCTAGCATTGAGGCCTACACCTTC
NA NA TRBJ1-2 TRBV15 CATSRPDRRGGYTF TGTGCCACCAGCAGACCGGACCGAAGGGGGGGCTACACCTTC
NA NA TRBJ1-3 TRBV7-2 CASSFPTGVAGNTIYF TGTGCCAGCAGCTTTCCGACTGGGGTGGCTGGAAACACCATATATTTT